These T cell receptor beta chains were read from a single sample in a study of cytomegalovirus exposure and HLA in healthy donors. TCRdb's table, derived via immunoSEQ multiplex PCR, lists solely in-frame clones and lacks some. Here the sample spans 100,000 to 150,000 clones, 70% to 85% being singletons. Input material: PBMCs. The receptor source for this set is a man aged 35-49 years in good health and CMV-seropositive. CDR3s include the opening cysteine and the closing phenylalanine or tryptophan. A D gene is named only where the DNA matches it firmly. Size tells how often a clone was seen (once, few, many) or the class of an expanded clone, and some rows leave it out.

V: TRBV29-1
D: -
J: TRBJ2-1
size: -
DNA: TGCAGCGTCCCCCGGCTGGGAGGCTACAATGAGCAGTTCTTC
CDR3: CSVPRLGGYNEQFF

V: TRBV6-1
D: -
J: TRBJ1-3
size: -
DNA: TGTGCCAGCAGATCCTTATCTGGAAACACCATATATTTT
CDR3: CASRSLSGNTIYF

V: TRBV4-1
D: -
J: TRBJ2-3
size: -
DNA: TGCGTCAGCAGCCATTCCCCCCGAACAGACAGGCGATCGGATACGCAGTATTTT
CDR3: CVSSHSPRTDRRSDTQYF

V: TRBV6-4
D: TRBD2
J: TRBJ2-2
size: -
DNA: TGTGCCAGCAGTGAACTAGCGGGAGTAATTGGGGAGCTGTTTTTT
CDR3: CASSELAGVIGELFF

V: TRBV19
D: -
J: TRBJ1-4
size: -
DNA: TGTGCCAGTAGTATTGGGGAGGACGGGAATGAAAAACTGTTTTTT
CDR3: CASSIGEDGNEKLFF

V: TRBV7-3
D: TRBD1
J: TRBJ2-7
size: -
DNA: TGTGCCAGCAGCACCACCGGGACAGGGAGCTCCTACGAGCAGTACTTC
CDR3: CASSTTGTGSSYEQYF

V: TRBV6-5
D: -
J: TRBJ1-3
size: -
DNA: TGTGCCAGCAGTTACTCGCAAGGGGGCTCTGGAAACACCATATATTTT
CDR3: CASSYSQGGSGNTIYF

V: TRBV2
D: TRBD2
J: TRBJ2-7
size: -
DNA: TGTGCCAGCAGTGCCAGGACTAGCGACCCCTACGAGCAGTACTTC
CDR3: CASSARTSDPYEQYF

V: TRBV29-1
D: TRBD1
J: TRBJ2-1
size: -
DNA: TGCAGCGTTGATCGGACAGGGCGCCGACTGGTTGATAATGAGCAGTTCTTC
CDR3: CSVDRTGRRLVDNEQFF

V: TRBV27
D: TRBD1
J: TRBJ1-2
size: -
DNA: TGTGCCAGCACCGTAAAAGGGGACAGTGGTAATGGCTACACCTTC
CDR3: CASTVKGDSGNGYTF

V: TRBV5-1
D: TRBD1
J: TRBJ1-3
size: -
DNA: TGCGCCAGCAGCCGACAGGGGGACTCTGGAAACACCATATATTTT
CDR3: CASSRQGDSGNTIYF

V: TRBV6-1
D: TRBD1
J: TRBJ2-3
size: few
DNA: TGTGCCAGCAGTGCGGGACAGCGCACAGATACGCAGTATTTT
CDR3: CASSAGQRTDTQYF

V: TRBV7-2
D: -
J: TRBJ1-2
size: -
DNA: TGTGCCAGCAGCTCGACAGGAGACTATGGCTACACCTTC
CDR3: CASSSTGDYGYTF

V: TRBV10-2
D: -
J: TRBJ2-2
size: -
DNA: TGCGCCAGCAGTTCACAACTAATGGGAGCTACTGGCGGGGAGCTGTTTTTT
CDR3: CASSSQLMGATGGELFF

V: TRBV20-1
D: -
J: TRBJ2-5
size: -
DNA: TGCAGTGCTAGAGCCGAAGAGACCCAGTACTTC
CDR3: CSARAEETQYF

V: TRBV6-5
D: TRBD1
J: TRBJ1-2
size: -
DNA: TGTGCCAGCAGTTATCTGGCGTCGACAGGGCACTATGGCTACACCTTC
CDR3: CASSYLASTGHYGYTF

V: TRBV6-5
D: -
J: TRBJ1-2
size: -
DNA: TGTGCCAGCAGCCCTCCGGGACATAACTATGGCTACACCTTC
CDR3: CASSPPGHNYGYTF

V: TRBV5-1
D: TRBD2
J: TRBJ2-3
size: -
DNA: TGCGCCAGCAGCTTGGGGCTAGCGGGGGGGCAAGATACGCAGTATTTT
CDR3: CASSLGLAGGQDTQYF

V: TRBV5-4
D: -
J: TRBJ2-5
size: once
DNA: TGTGCCAGCAGCCTAATCCACAGAGAACAAGAGACCCAGTACTTC
CDR3: CASSLIHREQETQYF

V: TRBV13
D: -
J: TRBJ1-2
size: once
DNA: TGTGCCAGCAGCCCCGAGGGGAGGGCTGATGGCTACACCTTC
CDR3: CASSPEGRADGYTF